This is a list of T cell receptor beta chains from one sample in a study of glioma-infiltrating T cells. In TCRdb, the multiplex PCR reads were re-called with MiXCR into one record per CDR3 protein. In the table there are approximately 140,000 distinct CDR3 sequences, approximately 24% of which are singletons. The sequencing sample was made of glioma tissue, nonneoplastic brain tissue, or PBMCs (not recorded which). The receptors originated from a human donor with low-grade glioma or glioblastoma, undergoing nonglioma brain surgery, or in good health (not recorded which). Each CDR3 is given with its conserved first and last residue. Each record gives: V gene, D gene, J gene, clone size, CDR3 DNA, CDR3 protein. D genes are given only for firm matches. Clone size is not always given. Where it is, it says once, few, many or a class for expanded clones.

V: TRBV12-3/TRBV12-4; D: -; J: TRBJ1-2; size: -; DNA: TGTGCCAGCAGTCGACAGAGAAATAACTATGGCTACACCTTC; CDR3: CASSRQRNNYGYTF
V: TRBV20-1; D: -; J: TRBJ2-1; size: few; DNA: TGCAGTGCTAGAGAGGAACAGGAACGGGCCTACAATGAGCAGTTCTTC; CDR3: CSAREEQERAYNEQFF
V: TRBV6-1; D: -; J: TRBJ2-2; size: few; DNA: TGTGCCAGCGAAGGTCTAGTGATCACCGGGGAGCTGTTTTTT; CDR3: CASEGLVITGELFF
V: TRBV12-3/TRBV12-4; D: -; J: TRBJ1-5; size: few; DNA: TGTGCCAGCAGAGGCAGGGTGGGTCAGCCCCAGCATTTT; CDR3: CASRGRVGQPQHF
V: TRBV18; D: -; J: TRBJ2-1; size: -; DNA: TGTGCCAGCTCACCAAGGTCAGAGATCGATGAGCAGTTCTTC; CDR3: CASSPRSEIDEQFF
V: TRBV7-6; D: -; J: TRBJ2-1; size: medium-sized; DNA: TGTGCCAGCAGCTTAGCGGGGCAGGGCAGGAATGAGCAGTTCTTC; CDR3: CASSLAGQGRNEQFF
V: TRBV25-1; D: -; J: TRBJ1-2; size: -; DNA: TGTGCCAGCAGTGAATTCGGGACGGGTGGGGGCTACACCTTC; CDR3: CASSEFGTGGGYTF
V: TRBV28; D: -; J: TRBJ1-1; size: few; DNA: TGTGCCAGCAGTTTACAAGGAACTGAAGCTTTCTTT; CDR3: CASSLQGTEAFF
V: TRBV3-1; D: -; J: TRBJ1-1; size: -; DNA: TGTGCCAGCAGCCAAGGGCTACAGGGCACTGAAGCTTTCTTT; CDR3: CASSQGLQGTEAFF
V: TRBV7-2; D: -; J: TRBJ2-5; size: few; DNA: TGTGCCAGCAGCTTAGGACGGGGGAGGTTGTGGGGCCAAGAGACCCAGTACTTC; CDR3: CASSLGRGRLWGQETQYF
V: TRBV20-1; D: -; J: TRBJ2-3; size: many; DNA: TGCAGTGCTAGAGGCAGGGGGGGTAACACAGATACGCAGTATTTT; CDR3: CSARGRGGNTDTQYF
V: TRBV6-6; D: -; J: TRBJ2-5; size: -; DNA: TGTGCCAGCAGTTACTCGATAGCACAGCCATCACAAGAGACCCAGTACTTC; CDR3: CASSYSIAQPSQETQYF
V: TRBV7-6; D: -; J: TRBJ2-2; size: -; DNA: TGTGCCAGCAGCCCCCGACTCGATCTCACCGGGGAGCTGTTTTTT; CDR3: CASSPRLDLTGELFF
V: TRBV24-1; D: TRBD2; J: TRBJ2-3; size: many; DNA: TGTGCCACCAGTGATTTGCCGCGGGGGGGCACAGATACGCAGTATTTT; CDR3: CATSDLPRGGTDTQYF
V: TRBV19; D: -; J: TRBJ1-5; size: -; DNA: TGTGCCAGTAGTATCCGTAAGAGGTTGGTGAGCAATCAGCCCCAGCATTTT; CDR3: CASSIRKRLVSNQPQHF
V: TRBV10-3; D: -; J: TRBJ1-1; size: -; DNA: TGTGCCATCAGTGAGTCCGGGGGGAACACTGAAGCTTTCTTT; CDR3: CAISESGGNTEAFF
V: TRBV2; D: -; J: TRBJ2-1; size: -; DNA: TGTGCCAGCAGTGAAGCGGCCAGGGTTAATGAGCAGTTCTTC; CDR3: CASSEAARVNEQFF
V: TRBV10-3; D: -; J: TRBJ1-6; size: few; DNA: TGTGCCATCAGTCGACAGACTAATTCACCCCTCCACTTT; CDR3: CAISRQTNSPLHF
V: TRBV6-1; D: -; J: TRBJ1-3; size: many; DNA: TGTGCCAGCAGAACAGTCCCTGGAAACACCATATATTTT; CDR3: CASRTVPGNTIYF
V: TRBV12-3/TRBV12-4; D: -; J: TRBJ1-5; size: -; DNA: TGTGCCAGCAACGCGGACGCGGCTCAGCCCCAGCATTTT; CDR3: CASNADAAQPQHF
V: TRBV25-1; D: -; J: TRBJ2-1; size: many; DNA: TGTGCCAGCAGTCTGTGGACGGCCCCGCCGCAGTTCTTC; CDR3: CASSLWTAPPQFF
V: TRBV4-2; D: TRBD2; J: TRBJ2-3; size: -; DNA: TGTGCCAGCAGCCACTCGTGGGGGACTAGCGGGGGAACTAGCACAGATACGCAGTATTTT; CDR3: CASSHSWGTSGGTSTDTQYF
V: TRBV24-1; D: TRBD2; J: TRBJ2-3; size: -; DNA: TGTGCCACCAGTGACCCCGGGACTAGCGGGGCTAGCACAGATACGCAGTATTTT; CDR3: CATSDPGTSGASTDTQYF
V: TRBV3-1; D: -; J: TRBJ2-5; size: few; DNA: TGTGCCAGCAGCCCCAACCCCCGATGGCAGTACTTC; CDR3: CASSPNPRWQYF
V: TRBV20-1; D: -; J: TRBJ2-3; size: -; DNA: TGCAGTGCTAGAGGGGGGGCAGGCACAGATACGCAGTATTTT; CDR3: CSARGGAGTDTQYF